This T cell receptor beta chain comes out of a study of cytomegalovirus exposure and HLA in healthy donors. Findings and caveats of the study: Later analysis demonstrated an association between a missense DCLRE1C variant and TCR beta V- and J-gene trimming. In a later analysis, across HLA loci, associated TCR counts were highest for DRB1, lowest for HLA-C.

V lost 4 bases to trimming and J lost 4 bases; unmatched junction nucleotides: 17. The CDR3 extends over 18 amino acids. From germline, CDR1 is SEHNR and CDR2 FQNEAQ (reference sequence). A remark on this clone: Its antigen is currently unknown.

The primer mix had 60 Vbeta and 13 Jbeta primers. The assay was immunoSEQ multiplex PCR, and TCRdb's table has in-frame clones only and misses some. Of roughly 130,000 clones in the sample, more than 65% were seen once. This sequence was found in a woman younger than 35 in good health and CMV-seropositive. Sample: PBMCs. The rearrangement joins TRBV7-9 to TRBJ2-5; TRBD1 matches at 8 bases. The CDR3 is CASSSPRAGGGLGETQYF. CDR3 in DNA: TGTGCCAGCAGCTCGCCCCGGGCAGGGGGCGGACTCGGAGAGACCCAGTACTTC.